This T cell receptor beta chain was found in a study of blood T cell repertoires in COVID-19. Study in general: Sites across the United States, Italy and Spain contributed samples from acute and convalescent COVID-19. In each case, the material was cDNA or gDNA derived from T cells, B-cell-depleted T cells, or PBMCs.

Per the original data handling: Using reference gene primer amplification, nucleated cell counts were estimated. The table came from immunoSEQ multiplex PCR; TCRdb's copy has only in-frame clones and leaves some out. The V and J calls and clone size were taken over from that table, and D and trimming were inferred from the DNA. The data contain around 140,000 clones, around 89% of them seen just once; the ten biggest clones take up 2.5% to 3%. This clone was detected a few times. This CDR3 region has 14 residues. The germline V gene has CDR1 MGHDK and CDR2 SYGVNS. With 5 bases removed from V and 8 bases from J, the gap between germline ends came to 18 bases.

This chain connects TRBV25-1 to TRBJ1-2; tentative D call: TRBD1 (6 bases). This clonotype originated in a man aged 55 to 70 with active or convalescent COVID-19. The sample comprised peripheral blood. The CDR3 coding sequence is TGTGCCAGCAGTACCCCGGGACAATTTTGGGGCTACACCTTC. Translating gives CASSTPGQFWGYTF.